This TCR beta chain is drawn from a study of T cells after yellow fever vaccination. General study findings and limits: Within FACS-sorted repertoires, abundant clonotypes contaminating from the bulk population could be present. The booster saw the reappearance of most primary-vaccination clones (nearly 98% CD4, 80% to 90% CD8).

CDR3 length equals 16 residues. The V end was cut by 5 bases, the J end by 4 bases, with 21 bases between. CDR1 SGHVS and CDR2 FNYEAQ come from the germline V gene. The authors made TCR cDNA by 5'RACE template switching, adding a universal primer site and UMIs. TCRdb re-derived calls from the 5' RACE reads in MiXCR, one entry per CDR3 protein. The sample contains about 50,000 distinct CDR3 sequences, about 7.9% of which appear only once. There are many counts of this clonotype. What it binds is not known. This sequence joins TRBV7-6 and TRBJ2-7, with D hard to call. The clonotype comes from a man aged 18 to 30 who received the YFV17D yellow fever vaccine. This material consisted of CD8+ T cells sorted from PBMCs, taken less than 16 days after the first yellow fever vaccination. The CDR3 DNA follows: TGTGCCAGCAGCCCAAGGCTCGCCCCTTTGTGGTACGAGCAGTACTTC. As protein: CASSPRLAPLWYEQYF.